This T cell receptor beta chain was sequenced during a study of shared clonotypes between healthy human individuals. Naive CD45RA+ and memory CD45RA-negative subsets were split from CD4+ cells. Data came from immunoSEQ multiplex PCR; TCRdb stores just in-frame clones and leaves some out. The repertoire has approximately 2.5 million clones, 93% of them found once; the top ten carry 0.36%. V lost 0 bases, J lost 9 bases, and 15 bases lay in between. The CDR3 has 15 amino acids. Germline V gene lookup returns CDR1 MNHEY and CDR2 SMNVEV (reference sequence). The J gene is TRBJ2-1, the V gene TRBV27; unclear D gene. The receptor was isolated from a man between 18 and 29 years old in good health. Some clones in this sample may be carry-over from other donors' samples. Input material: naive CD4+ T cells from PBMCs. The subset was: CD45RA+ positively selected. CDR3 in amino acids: CASSLSTVQLGEQFF. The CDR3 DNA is TGTGCCAGCAGTTTATCCACAGTCCAGCTGGGTGAGCAGTTCTTC.